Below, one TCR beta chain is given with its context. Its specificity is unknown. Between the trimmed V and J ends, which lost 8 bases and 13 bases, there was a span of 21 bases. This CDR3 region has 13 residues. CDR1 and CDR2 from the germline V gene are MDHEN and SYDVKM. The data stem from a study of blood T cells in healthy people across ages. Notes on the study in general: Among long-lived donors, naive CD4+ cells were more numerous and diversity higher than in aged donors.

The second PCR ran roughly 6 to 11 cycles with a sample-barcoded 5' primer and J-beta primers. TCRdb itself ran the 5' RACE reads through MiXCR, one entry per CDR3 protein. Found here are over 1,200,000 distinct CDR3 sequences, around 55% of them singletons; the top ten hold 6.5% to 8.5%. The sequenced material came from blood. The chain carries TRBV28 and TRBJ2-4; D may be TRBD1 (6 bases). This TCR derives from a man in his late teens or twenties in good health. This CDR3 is CASGRQGAGEQYF. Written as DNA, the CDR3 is TGTGCCAGCGGTAGACAAGGGGCAGGGGAGCAGTACTTC.